Listed below are T cell receptor beta chains from one sample, sequenced in a study of blood T cell repertoires in COVID-19. This table comes from immunoSEQ multiplex PCR, and its TCRdb copy is limited to in-frame clones, with some not included. The sample carries around 330,000 clones, approximately 88% recorded once. Sequencing input: peripheral blood. These receptors all stem from a woman in her 30s with COVID-19, enrolled during active disease. CDR3s include the opening cysteine and the closing phenylalanine or tryptophan. Each record gives: J gene, clone size, D gene, V gene, CDR3 protein, CDR3 DNA. A D gene is named only where the DNA matches it firmly. Where a row states a size, it is once, few, many or the class of an expanded clone; other rows omit it.

TRBJ2-5 . TRBD1 TRBV9 CASSARQGGETQYF TGTGCCAGCAGCGCCCGACAGGGGGGAGAGACCCAGTACTTC
TRBJ1-1 . . TRBV5-4 CASSPGQNTEAFF TGTGCCAGCAGCCCGGGACAGAACACTGAAGCTTTCTTT
TRBJ1-6 . . TRBV10-1 CASGDTNRRSPLHF TGCGCCAGCGGGGATACCAACAGGCGTTCACCCCTCCACTTT
TRBJ1-1 . TRBD1 TRBV30 CAWSRGQGTFGEAFF TGTGCCTGGAGTCGGGGACAGGGGACCTTCGGTGAAGCTTTCTTT
TRBJ2-5 . TRBD2 TRBV6-6 CASRGTSLGTQYF TGTGCCAGCAGAGGGACTAGTCTCGGGACCCAGTACTTC
TRBJ1-1 few . TRBV28 CASYRVPNTEAFF TGTGCCAGCTACAGGGTCCCGAACACTGAAGCTTTCTTT
TRBJ2-3 . . TRBV29-1 CSVVPFSGTQPERTDTQYF TGCAGCGTTGTTCCCTTTAGTGGGACTCAACCGGAGCGCACAGATACGCAGTATTTT
TRBJ1-2 . . TRBV27 CASSLAGANSYTF TGTGCCAGCAGTTTAGCGGGGGCTAACAGCTACACCTTC
TRBJ1-1 . TRBD1 TRBV6-5 CASIRGQGDTEAFF TGTGCCAGCATAAGGGGACAGGGGGACACTGAAGCTTTCTTT
TRBJ1-1 . . TRBV18 CASSPQGMGTEAFF TGTGCCAGCTCACCACAGGGGATGGGGACTGAAGCTTTCTTT
TRBJ2-5 . . TRBV13 CASSESSGLETQYF TGTGCCAGCAGCGAGTCGTCAGGGTTAGAGACCCAGTACTTC
TRBJ1-2 . . TRBV4-1 CASSQEMGRGYGYTF TGCGCCAGCAGCCAAGAGATGGGCAGGGGTTATGGCTACACCTTC
TRBJ1-2 few TRBD1 TRBV3-1/TRBV3-2 CASSQERGGHGYTF TGTGCCAGCAGCCAAGAGCGAGGGGGCCATGGCTACACCTTC
TRBJ2-1 . . TRBV7-9 CASSSGSSYNEQFF TGTGCCAGCAGCTCCGGGAGCTCCTACAATGAGCAGTTCTTC
TRBJ2-5 . TRBD1 TRBV15 CATSSPDRGFQETQYF TGTGCCACCAGCAGTCCGGACAGGGGATTCCAAGAGACCCAGTACTTC
TRBJ2-7 few TRBD1 TRBV5-6 CASSLWFGDRTYEQYF TGTGCCAGCAGCTTGTGGTTCGGGGACAGGACCTACGAGCAGTACTTC
TRBJ1-5 . TRBD1 TRBV7-2 CASSLGGQALGQPQHF TGTGCCAGCAGCTTAGGCGGACAGGCCTTGGGTCAGCCCCAGCATTTT
TRBJ2-1 . . TRBV4-1 CASSQNSQGSQFF TGCGCCAGCAGCCAAAACTCACAGGGTTCCCAGTTCTTC
TRBJ2-2 . . TRBV18 CASSPQQVANTGELFF TGTGCCAGCTCACCACAACAAGTCGCGAACACCGGGGAGCTGTTTTTT
TRBJ1-2 once . TRBV7-9 CASSLAGGQGGYTF TGTGCCAGCAGCTTAGCTGGGGGCCAGGGTGGCTACACCTTC
TRBJ1-5 . . TRBV3-1/TRBV3-2 CASSQEGGPQHF TGTGCCAGCAGCCAAGAGGGGGGGCCCCAGCATTTT
TRBJ1-4 . . TRBV18 CASSPSRETNEKLFF TGTGCCAGCTCACCATCGAGGGAAACTAATGAAAAACTGTTTTTT
TRBJ1-2 . . TRBV12-3/TRBV12-4 CASSLGLSYGYTF TGTGCCAGCAGTTTAGGTCTGAGCTATGGCTACACCTTC
TRBJ1-1 . . TRBV4-1 CASSQAGNLGKNTEAFF TGCGCCAGCAGCCAAGCGGGAAACCTGGGGAAGAACACTGAAGCTTTCTTT
TRBJ1-2 . TRBD1 TRBV10-3 CAISEETGGYGYTF TGTGCCATCAGTGAGGAGACAGGGGGTTATGGCTACACCTTC
TRBJ1-3 . . TRBV6-6 CASSPSGVGNTIYF TGTGCCAGCAGTCCCTCCGGGGTAGGAAACACCATATATTTT
TRBJ2-5 . TRBD1 TRBV2 CASSEGQKETQYF TGTGCCAGCAGTGAGGGACAGAAAGAGACCCAGTACTTC
TRBJ1-2 . . TRBV7-9 CASSLEGPSGSYTF TGTGCCAGCAGCTTAGAAGGTCCCTCGGGGAGCTACACCTTC
TRBJ1-5 . TRBD1 TRBV2 CASTQQTGGRQPQHF TGTGCCAGCACCCAGCAGACAGGGGGACGTCAGCCCCAGCATTTT
TRBJ2-5 few TRBD1 TRBV7-9 CASSLAGQGQETQYF TGTGCCAGCAGCTTAGCCGGACAGGGACAAGAGACCCAGTACTTC
TRBJ1-3 . . TRBV3-1/TRBV3-2 CASSQRELNTIYF TGTGCCAGCAGCCAAAGGGAGTTAAACACCATATATTTT
TRBJ2-3 . . TRBV6-5 CASRGPGTDTQYF TGTGCCAGCAGGGGGCCAGGCACAGATACGCAGTATTTT
TRBJ2-1 . TRBD1 TRBV19 CASSLGTGSFNEQFF TGTGCCAGTAGTCTCGGGACAGGGTCGTTCAATGAGCAGTTCTTC
TRBJ2-1 . TRBD2 TRBV18 CASSPPAGGQGEQFF TGTGCCAGCTCACCACCGGCGGGGGGGCAGGGTGAGCAGTTCTTC
TRBJ1-3 . . TRBV4-1 CASSQDRGSGNTIYF TGCGCCAGCAGCCAAGATCGAGGTTCTGGAAACACCATATATTTT
TRBJ2-7 . . TRBV7-2 CASSLYQGTSYEQYF TGTGCCAGCAGTCTCTACCAGGGGACGTCCTACGAGCAGTACTTC
TRBJ2-2 . . TRBV5-1 CASSLGGANTGELFF TGCGCCAGCAGCTTGGGCGGGGCGAACACCGGGGAGCTGTTTTTT
TRBJ2-7 once . TRBV7-9 CASSPAVLGNEQYF TGTGCCAGCAGCCCAGCGGTGTTGGGGAACGAGCAGTACTTC
TRBJ2-3 . TRBD2 TRBV5-4 CASSLGAGLRTDTQYF TGTGCCAGCAGCTTGGGGGCGGGACTACGCACAGATACGCAGTATTTT
TRBJ1-5 . . TRBV7-6 CASSLAGDQPQHF TGTGCCAGCAGCTTAGCAGGGGATCAGCCCCAGCATTTT
TRBJ2-5 . . TRBV2 CASSRPGSKETQYF TGTGCCAGCAGTAGACCAGGGTCCAAAGAGACCCAGTACTTC
TRBJ2-3 . . TRBV3-1/TRBV3-2 CASSPASSTDTQYF TGTGCCAGCAGCCCCGCCAGTAGCACAGATACGCAGTATTTT
TRBJ2-3 . TRBD2 TRBV28 CATTQAPSGVWTDTQYF TGTGCCACTACCCAAGCTCCCAGCGGGGTTTGGACAGATACGCAGTATTTT
TRBJ1-6 . TRBD1 TRBV6-5 CASSYGGTGNSPLHF TGTGCCAGCAGTTACGGGGGGACAGGGAATTCACCCCTCCACTTT
TRBJ2-5 . TRBD2 TRBV7-2 CASSFQLAAQETQYF TGTGCCAGCAGCTTTCAGCTAGCGGCCCAAGAGACCCAGTACTTC
TRBJ1-5 . . TRBV7-2 CASSLGSGANQPQHF TGTGCCAGCAGCTTGGGCAGCGGAGCCAATCAGCCCCAGCATTTT
TRBJ2-2 . . TRBV3-1/TRBV3-2 CASSLRLSGKEYTGELFF TGTGCCAGCAGCCTGCGGCTTAGCGGTAAAGAATACACCGGGGAGCTGTTTTTT
TRBJ1-1 . TRBD1 TRBV4-2 CASSPPGQGFTEAFF TGTGCCAGCAGCCCCCCCGGACAGGGGTTCACTGAAGCTTTCTTT
TRBJ2-7 . TRBD1 TRBV2 CASSDSRGPYEQYF TGTGCCAGCAGTGATTCGAGGGGGCCCTACGAGCAGTACTTC
TRBJ1-2 . . TRBV11-3 CASSLSDFRRGGYTF TGTGCCAGCAGCTTATCTGACTTCCGGAGGGGTGGCTACACCTTC
TRBJ2-2 . TRBD2 TRBV18 CASSLGTSAAGELFF TGTGCCAGCTCACTCGGGACTAGCGCGGCCGGGGAGCTGTTTTTT
TRBJ1-1 . . TRBV3-1/TRBV3-2 CASSQEGANTEAFF TGTGCCAGCAGCCAAGAGGGGGCTAACACTGAAGCTTTCTTT
TRBJ1-3 . TRBD1 TRBV7-2 CASRDRGLGNTIYF TGTGCCAGCAGGGACAGGGGGCTTGGAAACACCATATATTTT
TRBJ2-3 few TRBD2 TRBV4-3 CASSQDHGLAGGMVTDTQYF TGCGCCAGCAGCCAAGATCACGGACTAGCGGGGGGGATGGTCACAGATACGCAGTATTTT
TRBJ2-2 . TRBD1 TRBV28 CASSLYRGLNGELFF TGTGCCAGCAGTTTATACAGGGGGCTTAACGGGGAGCTGTTTTTT
TRBJ2-7 many . TRBV30 CASYRDILYF TGTGCCTCATACAGGGACATCTTGTACTTC
TRBJ1-2 . . TRBV5-5 CASREKGGELANYGYTF TGTGCCAGCAGGGAAAAAGGAGGGGAGTTAGCTAACTATGGCTACACCTTC
TRBJ1-1 . . TRBV19 CASSIVGSGVNTEAFF TGTGCCAGTAGTATAGTGGGGTCGGGGGTGAACACTGAAGCTTTCTTT
TRBJ2-3 . . TRBV27 CASSLASGSDTQYF TGTGCCAGCAGTTTAGCGAGCGGGTCAGATACGCAGTATTTT